The sequence of this T cell receptor beta chain was determined in a study of cytomegalovirus exposure and HLA in healthy donors. Study-wide results and limits: One cluster of highly shared sequence variants probably arose as a sequencing artifact.

The PCR employed 60 Vbeta primers together with 13 Jbeta primers. Libraries were prepared by immunoSEQ multiplex PCR; TCRdb keeps only in-frame clonotypes and omits some of them. Seen here are some 180,000 clones, around 82% observed once, and the top ten hold approximately 1.6%. In germline, CDR1 is SGHRS, CDR2 YFSETQ. V was pared by 0 bases and J by 7 bases, with 2 bases of the junction left unmatched. This CDR3 is built from 14 residues. Concerning this clone itself: Antigen: not known.

This sequence originates from a man aged 35-49 years in good health and CMV-seropositive. Sequenced material: PBMCs. The chain has TRBV5-1 and TRBJ2-1, with 9 bases identical to TRBD2. CDR3 loop: CASSLELAGNEQFF. The CDR3 coding sequence is TGCGCCAGCAGCTTGGAGCTAGCGGGAAATGAGCAGTTCTTC. The full variable domain, in which reference TRBV5-1 and TRBJ2-1 provide the parts outside the CDR3, is KAGVTQTPRYLIKTRGQQVTLSCSPISGHRSVSWYQQTPGQGLQFLFEYFSETQRNKGNFPGRFSGRQFSNSRSEMNVSTLELGDSALYLCASSLELAGNEQFFGPGTRLTVL.